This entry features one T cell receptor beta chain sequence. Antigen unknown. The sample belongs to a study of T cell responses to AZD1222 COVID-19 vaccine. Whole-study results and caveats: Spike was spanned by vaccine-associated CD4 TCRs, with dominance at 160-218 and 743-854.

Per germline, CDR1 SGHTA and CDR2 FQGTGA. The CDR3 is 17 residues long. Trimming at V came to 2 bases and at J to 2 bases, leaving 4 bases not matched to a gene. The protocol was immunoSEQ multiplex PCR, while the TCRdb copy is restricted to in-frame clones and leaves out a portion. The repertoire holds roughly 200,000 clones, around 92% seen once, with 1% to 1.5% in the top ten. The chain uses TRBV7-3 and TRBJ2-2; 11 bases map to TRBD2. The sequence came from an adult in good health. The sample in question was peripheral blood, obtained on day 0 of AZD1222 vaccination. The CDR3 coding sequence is TGTGCCAGCAGCTTATCACTAGCGGGGGCCAACACCGGGGAGCTGTTTTTT. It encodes CASSLSLAGANTGELFF.